This T cell receptor beta chain emerged from a study of cytomegalovirus exposure and HLA in healthy donors (TCRdb year 2017). General notes on the study: An earlier analysis of some 600 of the donors reported 276 Gb of sequence data and about 120 million unique TCR beta sequences obtained from about 179 million T cells. Besides the first cohort of roughly 700 subjects, a separate validation cohort made up of some 110 different subjects was used. The study profiled the T cell repertoires of about 640 subjects by immunosequencing and related them to cytomegalovirus serostatus. The genetic ancestry cluster associated with self-reported Caucasian donors included over 80% of the roughly 400 genotyped donors. In the later analysis, no new phenotypic data were used to find candidate immune exposures; instead, reliance was placed on TCR beta sequences and their occurrence across donors. Class I and class II HLA loci were covered by the typing at four-digit resolution. Four to six DR-DQ haplotypes were handled as single units for association and clustering, since linkage in the cohort was strong. An early release covering more than 500 HLA-typed donors comprised about 300 gigabases of sequencing data and some 79 million unique TCR sequences. The aim of the study was to test whether cataloging public T cell receptors could identify signatures of past pathogen exposure. In an earlier analysis of 587 of the donors, high-throughput TCR beta sequencing was used to judge whether each TCR beta V gene segment behaved as functional or pseudogenic. Every discovery cohort repertoire had been produced on one sequencing platform. Genome-wide SNP genotypes for about 55% of the roughly 670 donors were used in a later genetic analysis, which treated that subset as a discovery cohort. In a later analysis, previously published TCR beta repertoires from roughly 710 donors were re-analyzed and high-resolution HLA genotyping was added so that TCR occurrence patterns could be studied. The number of typed donors differed by locus: about 629-630 for A, B, C, DRB1 and DQB1; some 540 for DQA1; fewer than 610 for DPA1; and approximately 450 for DPB1. Among about 400 genotyped donors of the cohort, an average of roughly 230,000 unique TCR beta nucleotide sequences was sequenced per donor, of which about 19% were non-productive. Donor age, sex, ethnicity and CMV serostatus were compiled together with the repertoire data. The study combined high-throughput TCR immunosequencing, statistical association of individual TCRs with disease status, and machine learning to predict cytomegalovirus infection status.

Notes on this clone: Its target antigen remains unknown. Nothing much larger sits one base from this clone, and base qualities are not available.

CDR1 and CDR2, per the germline V gene, are SGHNT and YENEEA. Inclusive of the bounding cysteine and phenylalanine, the CDR3 is 14 residues long. The only DNA kept is the CDR3, 42 bases in frame from the first base. The junction shows trimming of 5 bases on V and 2 bases on J, plus 13 bases between the germline ends. The cohort comprised approximately 700 healthy bone marrow donors. At the time of sampling, all cohort members were nominally healthy, though unrecorded immune exposures were likely present. The donor tested CMV seronegative, placing the donor among the 350 to 400 seronegative members of the cohort. Every donor gave a peripheral blood sample, and the peripheral blood mononuclear cells from that sample were used for TCR beta sequencing. Genomic DNA extraction from the blood cell samples was performed with the Qiagen DNeasy Blood Extraction Kit. What the research found in general, with its limitations: Only TCR beta chains were sequenced in this cohort, and the absence of alpha or paired-chain data limited detectable features. A later genetic analysis associated a missense DCLRE1C variant with V-gene and J-gene trimming of TCR beta chains, and an independent cohort replicated the association. It was suggested by the authors that the approach could potentially be generalized to other disease states and immunological phenotypes. A few of the identified cytomegalovirus-associated TCR beta chains were confirmed in vitro to be specific for cytomegalovirus antigens. Linkage disequilibrium might explain the correlated functional status among segregating V segments, but an unknown experimental factor could not be excluded. A later analysis found that HLA-associated TCR beta chains were more clonally expanded and had lower generation probabilities than equally common non-associated chains. The study listed approximately 150 TCR beta chains as associated with cytomegalovirus. A later analysis found that most CMV-associated TCR beta chains appeared HLA-restricted, with HLA associations seemingly driven largely by CMV exposure. Some IMGT-functional V segments, including TRBV6-2 and TRBV6-3, could not be told apart with the 87-base-pair reads, so those segments were excluded. Roughly uniform sequencing depth across donors was assumed in presence/absence analyses, although this assumption may not hold. In a later analysis, some 17,000 TCR beta sequences were associated with specific HLA alleles at a false discovery rate of 0.05. A further reported finding was that TCR beta sequences accurately predicted the HLA-A and HLA-B alleles for most subjects in the first cohort. Most TCR sequences were observed very rarely across donors, whereas some public TCRs were present in many individuals. Because counts were too low, seventeen rarely observed V segments, including chromosome 9 orphons, were left out of the earlier analysis of approximately 500 of the donors. In a later genetic analysis, fewer N-insertions in productive TCRs were reported among donors in an Asian-associated ancestry cluster than the approximately 710-donor mean. Broadly in line with IMGT annotations, most TCR beta V segments showed up in productive rearrangements about 90% or about 30% of the time in an earlier analysis of around 600 of the donors. A cluster of highly shared sequence variants was judged likely to be a technical artifact of the sequencing pipeline. Assigning TCR associations to individual alleles was difficult when HLA alleles, especially DR and DQ, strongly co-occurred. Several of the top co-occurrence clusters appeared to be linked to parvovirus B19, influenza, CMV and Epstein-Barr virus, according to a later analysis. Because HLA typing was unavailable for some donors at each locus, only the typed subset was used in association tests. In both the original and validation cohorts, the classifier was reported to diagnose cytomegalovirus status with high specificity and sensitivity. In a later analysis, the rate of TCR association differed among HLA loci, with DRB1 alleles having the most associated TCRs and HLA-C alleles having the fewest. CMV serostatus was the only immune exposure information available for the cohort.

Receptor libraries were prepared by the immunoSEQ multiplex PCR assay. The multiplex PCR relied on a mix of 60 forward primers for TCR Vbeta segments and 13 reverse primers for TCR Jbeta segments. Amplification of the CDR3 region of rearranged TCR beta genes was performed with a multiplex PCR assay on genomic DNA. On the Illumina HiSeq System, the amplified TCR beta libraries were sequenced as 87-base-pair reads. The source study handled its data this way. A later analysis tallied roughly 76 million unique TCR beta chains across the 666 repertoires, and about 10 million of those chains were shared by two or more donors. Raw reads were error-corrected and collapsed into unique sequences by a nearest-neighbor algorithm in which closely related sequences were merged to remove PCR and sequencing errors. V, D and J gene segments were assigned by aligning CDR3 sequences to IMGT reference sequences. Each retained sequence needed at least a six-nucleotide match to both a V gene segment and a J gene segment. A rearrangement was called productive if the CDR3 had no stop codons and remained in frame with V and J, and every other rearrangement was called non-productive. CDR3 was defined by IMGT convention, running from the second conserved V-encoded cysteine to the conserved J-encoded phenylalanine. Sequences without an unambiguous match to a single V gene segment were excluded from the earlier analysis of approximately 560 of the donors. An earlier analysis of 450 to 650 of the donors called V segments functional above 56.7% productive rearrangements and segregating when the between-donor standard deviation exceeded 5%. A statistical classification framework was developed to diagnose cytomegalovirus status using the catalog of TCR beta chain sequences. V and J gene assignment, in a later analysis, came from comparing TCR nucleotide sequences with IMGT/GENE-DB human TR gene sequences. The TCRdist pipeline was used in a later analysis to assign CDR3 sequences and most-parsimonious VDJ recombination scenarios. A later analysis defined each TCR beta chain by its CDR3 amino acid sequence plus V-gene family, and excluded reads lacking a unique V-gene family. As a way to deal with suspected cross-contamination and a sequencing artifact, a later analysis dropped under 600 nucleotide sequences that were highly shared and had low generation probability. A later analysis calculated a clonal expansion index for each public chain from normalized within-repertoire ranks of inferred template counts. In a later analysis, generation probabilities were computed with a VDJ recombination model fitted to out-of-frame rearrangements, and the resulting probabilities were checked against IGoR. In a later analysis, TCR-TCR, TCR-HLA and TCR-CMV co-occurrence was scored with hypergeometric tests, and a repertoire-size bias correction was applied to TCR pairs. To estimate false discovery rates, a later analysis permuted the HLA or CMV assignments 20 times. A later analysis grouped co-occurring TCRs with DBSCAN, adding TCRdist sequence similarity when clustering within HLA-allele-positive subsets. Repertoires with fewer than 30,000 or more than 120,000 public chains were left out of co-occurrence clustering, as were about 5 repertoires with anomalous nucleotide sharing. The table comes from immuneACCESS by way of TCRdb, which keeps in-frame sequences with V and J called. Part of the clones is missing from these tables; in studies checked, under half for an unresolved V gene and the rest for unknown reasons. That table is the source of V, J and clone size, and D and trimming were worked out from the DNA. This sample is represented by over 65,000 clones; about four fifths of them were singletons. The ten largest clonotypes hold roughly 2.9% of the sample.

The source is a woman between 25 and 40 years old in good health and CMV-seronegative. This chain is built from TRBV11-3 and TRBJ2-7; the D gene is possibly TRBD1, with 6 bases matching. Sequencing was done on a sample of PBMCs. The DNA is as follows: TGTGCCAGCAGCCAGAGGACAGTTCCCTACGAGCAGTACTTC. The resulting protein is CASSQRTVPYEQYF.